One sample yielded the 20 T cell receptor beta chains listed below, sequenced in a study of T-cell reconstitution after alpha-beta-depleted transplantation in children. These receptors' antigens are unknown. Overall study findings and caveats: Counts and diversity of T cells one year after transplant came mostly from newly produced T cells.

Using unique molecular identifiers, the investigators prepared the TCRbeta library. One entry per CDR3 protein results from TCRdb running MiXCR on the PCR reads. The sample lists around 270,000 distinct CDR3 sequences; about 7.3% were seen once. The specimen was peripheral blood, collected 360 days after TCRalphabeta/CD19-depleted stem cell transplant. Source of these receptors: a female patient aged 2 to 10 who had a stem cell transplant for Fanconi anemia, so the T cells may come from the graft donor.

This clonotype was recorded many times. The chain has TRBV28 and TRBJ2-3, with no clear D. Trimming cost V 5 bases and J 0 bases, with 18 bases left between them. CDR3 length equals 17 residues. From germline, CDR1 is MDHEN and CDR2 SYDVKM. The CDR3 DNA reads as TGTGCCAGCAGTACCAATCTTCTACTCCCCAGCACAGATACGCAGTATTTT. Encoded protein: CASSTNLLLPSTDTQYF.

Ten or more counts support this clonotype. This sequence joins TRBV29-1 and TRBJ2-3, with D maybe TRBD2 (6 bases). Trimming removed 4 bases at V and 3 bases at J, with 11 bases between. The CDR3 has 13 residues. Germline CDR1 is SQVTM and CDR2 is ANQGSEA. CDR3 nucleotides: TGCAGCGTTGGGAGGGATACTACAGATACGCAGTATTTT. Its translation is CSVGRDTTDTQYF.

To note about this clonotype: The final CDR3 position lacks the conserved phenylalanine or tryptophan, pointing to a likely read error. The V and J genes are TRBV20-1 and TRBJ1-6; 7 nucleotides align to TRBD1. V gave up 0 bases and J gave up 9 bases; unmatched junction bases: 5. Germline CDR1 reads DFQATT; CDR2 reads SNEGSKA (reference sequence). The length of the CDR3 is 14 residues. CDR3 residues: CSARDDREGSPLHY. CDR3 nucleotide sequence: TGCAGTGCTAGAGATGACAGGGAGGGTTCACCCCTCCACTAT.

The rearrangement joins TRBV20-1 to TRBJ2-3, with 7 nucleotides matching TRBD2. Germline CDR1 is DFQATT and CDR2 is SNEGSKA (reference sequence). The CDR3 covers 13 residues. Germline trimming cut 6 bases from V and 2 bases from J; bases unmatched to any gene: 5. The CDR3 region is CSAPTSPTDTQYF. The DNA for the CDR3 is TGCAGTGCACCGACTAGCCCCACAGATACGCAGTATTTT.

This clonotype was picked up many times. The V call is TRBV6-2 or TRBV6-3, the J call TRBJ2-3, with 11 bases that match TRBD1. Losses at the gene ends were 5 bases for V and 3 bases for J; bases not matched to a gene: 10. The CDR3 is made up of 17 amino acids. The germline V gene encodes CDR1 MNHEY and CDR2 SVGEGT. The CDR3 region is CASSTGTGGFGTDTQYF. CDR3 bases: TGTGCCAGCAGTACCGGGACAGGGGGATTTGGAACAGATACGCAGTATTTT.

The chain combines TRBV5-4 with TRBJ2-6, with TRBD2 as a possible D gene (5 bases). Germline V lookup: CDR1 SGHNT, CDR2 YYREEE (reference sequence). CDR3 length: 16 amino acids. The V and J ends lost 1 base and 0 bases respectively, with 8 bases between them. The DNA for the CDR3 is TGTGCCAGCAGCTTGCCCCGGGGCTCTGGGGCCAACGTCCTGACTTTC. Translating it yields CASSLPRGSGANVLTF.

This clonotype appeared a few times. The chain has TRBV28 and TRBJ2-3; 11 nucleotides line up with TRBD2. V lost 2 bases, J lost 1 base, and 2 bases stayed unmatched. Germline CDR1 MDHEN, CDR2 SYDVKM. The CDR3 totals 16 residues. This chain's CDR3 is CASSLTSGGGTDTQYF. The CDR3 nucleotides read TGTGCCAGCAGTTTAACTAGCGGGGGCGGCACAGATACGCAGTATTTT.

This clonotype was detected a few times. CDR3 in amino acids: CASSWDRDRAYEQYF. Written as DNA, the CDR3 is TGTGCCAGCAGCTGGGACCGGGACAGAGCCTACGAGCAGTACTTC. The chain employs TRBV7-3 and TRBJ2-7, with TRBD1 matching over 7 bases. CDR1 and CDR2 from the germline V gene are SGHTA and FQGTGA. CDR3 length: 15 residues. V gave up 4 bases and J gave up 2 bases; unmatched junction bases: 8.

This clonotype was observed a handful of times. The J gene is TRBJ2-1, the V gene TRBV20-1, with 16 bases fitting TRBD2. The junction had 25 bases not matched to a gene; V was cut back by 6 bases and J by 2 bases. CDR1 is DFQATT, CDR2 SNEGSKA, per germline (reference sequence). CDR3 length: 23 residues. CDR3 in DNA: TGCAGTGCCCCCCCGGCGAATACAGCGGGACTAGCGGGGGGGCGCTATCCCTACAATGAGCAGTTCTTC. Residues: CSAPPANTAGLAGGRYPYNEQFF.

This clonotype was recorded at least ten times. This sequence joins TRBV5-1 and TRBJ2-7; maybe TRBD1 (5 bases). The V gene's germline CDR1 is SGHRS and CDR2 YFSETQ. This CDR3 spans 16 amino acids. V was cut by 2 bases and J by 2 bases, with 17 bases left in between. CDR3 coding DNA: TGCGCCAGCAGCTTCTTAAGGCTCAGGGTGACCTACGAGCAGTACTTC. This translates into CASSFLRLRVTYEQYF.

This clonotype was seen repeatedly, ten times or more. This chain uses TRBV6-5 with TRBJ2-2, with 7 bases that match TRBD2. V was pared by 0 bases and J by 1 base, with 5 bases of the junction left unmatched. CDR1 MNHEY and CDR2 SVGAGI come from the germline V gene. This CDR3 spans 17 amino acids. CDR3 amino acids: CASSYSVLAVNTGELFF. The CDR3, as DNA: TGTGCCAGCAGTTACTCTGTCCTAGCGGTGAACACCGGGGAGCTGTTTTTT.

The chain recombines TRBV10-2 with TRBJ2-5; D gene ambiguous. Looked up from germline, CDR1 is WSHSY and CDR2 is SAAADI. V gave up 0 bases and J gave up 4 bases, with 6 bases separating them. The CDR3 runs 13 residues. The CDR3 loop is CASSESIGETQYF. CDR3 in DNA: TGCGCCAGCAGTGAGTCGATTGGAGAGACCCAGTACTTC.

The chain recombines TRBV9 with TRBJ2-1; 9 positions match TRBD2. V was clipped by 0 bases and J by 4 bases; unmatched bases: 5. Germline assignment: CDR1 SGDLS and CDR2 YYNGEE. The CDR3 consists of 16 residues. The CDR3 DNA follows: TGTGCCAGCAGCGTAGGGGCTAGCGGGGTGTACAATGAGCAGTTCTTC. Its protein is CASSVGASGVYNEQFF.

As regards this clonotype: A much larger clone is a single base away; this may be a read error. The rearrangement uses TRBV2 and TRBJ2-7; 7 nucleotides line up with TRBD1. The ends lost 6 bases at V and 3 bases at J; junction bases unmatched: 11. The germline CDR1 and CDR2 sequences are SNHLY and FYNNEI. CDR3 length: 15 amino acids. The CDR3 loop is CASSPDRLPNYEQYF. The CDR3, as DNA: TGTGCCAGCAGCCCGGACAGGTTACCCAACTACGAGCAGTACTTC.

CDR3 DNA sequence: TGTGCCAGCACCGTGGGCGGCCGGACTAGCGGGAGCTACAATGAGCAGTTCTTC. This encodes CASTVGGRTSGSYNEQFF. This sequence joins TRBV27 and TRBJ2-1; TRBD2 matches 13 bases. Germline lookup yields CDR1 MNHEY and CDR2 SMNVEV (reference sequence). J gave up 3 bases and V 7 bases, and 12 bases lay outside the gene matches. The CDR3 is made up of 18 amino acids.

CDR3 sequence (DNA): TGCAGTGCTAGAGCCATCGCGGGCACAGATACGCAGTATTTT. Protein product: CSARAIAGTDTQYF. The chain is built from TRBV20-1 and TRBJ2-3; D remains unclear. Germline lookup yields CDR1 DFQATT and CDR2 SNEGSKA (reference sequence). This CDR3 contains 14 residues. V was clipped by 1 base and J by 1 base, with 9 bases between them.

A few counts support this clonotype. The rearrangement links TRBV7-2 to TRBJ1-3; D uncertain. Trimming removed 2 bases from V and 4 bases from J, with 9 bases in between. CDR3 length equals 14 residues. Germline lookup yields CDR1 SGHTA and CDR2 FQGNSA. The CDR3 is CASSLSGPGNTIYF. The CDR3 DNA is TGTGCCAGCAGCTTATCAGGACCGGGAAACACCATATATTTT.

This clonotype was picked up a small number of times. The chain has TRBV21-1 and TRBJ2-7; no check of the table's D call, TRBD1, against the DNA was made. TRBV21-1 has pseudogene status. This CDR3 contains 14 residues. The CDR3 bases are TGTGCCAGCAGCAAAAAAGACAGACTCTACGAGCAGTACGTC. Translation: CASSKKDRLYEQYV.

There are a few counts of this clonotype. J is TRBJ2-3 and V is TRBV6-2 or TRBV6-3; 7 bases match TRBD1. The CDR3 is 16 residues long. The germline V gene encodes CDR1 MNHEY and CDR2 SVGEGT. The ends lost 6 bases at V and 2 bases at J; junction bases unmatched: 11. The CDR3 region has the DNA TGTGCCAGCAGGAAAGGAGACAGGGTTAACACAGATACGCAGTATTTT. Its translation is CASRKGDRVNTDTQYF.

This clonotype occurred many times. The genes are TRBV12-3 or TRBV12-4 and TRBJ2-5; tentatively, D is TRBD1 (6 bases). V shed 6 bases and J shed 5 bases, with 13 bases lying between them. The CDR3 is made up of 13 amino acids. CDR3 sequence reads: CASRRQVMETQYF. The CDR3 DNA is TGTGCCAGCAGGCGACAGGTGATGGAGACCCAGTACTTC.